These 27 T cell receptor beta chains share one sample of origin, sequenced in a study of blood T cell repertoires in COVID-19. TCRdb keeps only in-frame clones here, not all; method: immunoSEQ multiplex PCR. The data contain about 50,000 clones, more than 75% of them singletons. Specimen: peripheral blood. The receptors shown here come from a human donor in a cohort sampled during active COVID-19.

This chain connects TRBV19 to TRBJ2-3, with D maybe TRBD2 (6 bases). Germline V lookup: CDR1 LNHDA, CDR2 SQIVND (reference sequence). There are 15 residues in the CDR3. The V and J ends lost 5 bases and 6 bases respectively, with 18 bases between them. In nucleotides, the CDR3 is TGTGCCAGTAGTCCCCCGGGACTCCTAGGGGATACGCAGTATTTT. Translating it yields CASSPPGLLGDTQYF.

The chain is built from TRBV19 and TRBJ2-5; TRBD1 matches 7 bases. Germline trimming cut 4 bases from V and 2 bases from J; bases unmatched to any gene: 10. The germline V gene has CDR1 LNHDA and CDR2 SQIVND (reference sequence). This CDR3 is built from 16 residues. CDR3 in DNA: TGTGCCAGTAGTACGACAGGGACCGTCGGGCAAGAGACCCAGTACTTC. Residues: CASSTTGTVGQETQYF.

V is TRBV6-2 or TRBV6-3 and J is TRBJ2-2, with 8 bases that match TRBD2. The CDR3 length is 16 residues. CDR1 is MNHEY and CDR2 is SVGEGT in the germline V gene. J lost 2 bases, V lost 5 bases, and 7 bases had no gene match. CDR3 loop: CASSPFAGGNTGELFF. The CDR3 DNA reads TGTGCCAGCAGTCCCTTCGCGGGAGGAAACACCGGGGAGCTGTTTTTT.

The V call is TRBV5-1, the J call TRBJ1-3, with D perhaps TRBD1 (5 bases). This CDR3 has 16 residues. V dropped 0 bases and J dropped 0 bases, with 10 bases sitting between them. Germline CDR1 and CDR2: SGHRS and YFSETQ. The CDR3 sequence: CASSLGQSNSGNTIYF. In DNA form, the CDR3 reads TGCGCCAGCAGCTTGGGACAGAGCAACTCTGGAAACACCATATATTTT.

The chain employs TRBV7-2 and TRBJ2-7; D might be TRBD2 (6 bases). In germline, CDR1 is SGHTA, CDR2 FQGNSA. The V end lost 5 bases, the J end lost 0 bases, and 17 bases lay between the germline ends. This CDR3 is 16 amino acids long. The CDR3 coding sequence is TGTGCCAGCAGCGCGGGAAGCGGGTTGAGCTCCTACGAGCAGTACTTC. Translated: CASSAGSGLSSYEQYF.

This clone was found once. The chain uses TRBV9 and TRBJ1-4; D is possibly TRBD1 (6 bases). Trimming pared 1 base from V and 4 bases from J, leaving 14 bases between. The CDR3 is made up of 16 amino acids. Germline values: CDR1 SGDLS, CDR2 YYNGEE. Here the CDR3 DNA reads TGTGCCAGCAGCGTATCCCGGGACACAGTTAATGAAAAACTGTTTTTT. It yields the protein CASSVSRDTVNEKLFF.

This rearrangement joins TRBV3-1 (or the pseudogene TRBV3-2) to TRBJ2-2, with D maybe TRBD1 (7 bases). The CDR3 is 14 residues long. From germline, CDR1 is LGHDT and CDR2 YNNKEL (reference sequence). V lost 6 bases to trimming and J lost 7 bases, with 15 bases between them. The CDR3, as DNA: TGTGCCAGCAGAGAGGAGGGGGCGAACGGGGAGCTGTTTTTT. Translation gives CASREEGANGELFF.

The chain employs TRBV5-1 and TRBJ2-5; TRBD2 aligns across 14 bases. V dropped 3 bases and J dropped 4; count of bases not matched to a gene: 2. This CDR3 comprises 15 residues. Germline CDR1 and CDR2: SGHRS and YFSETQ. In DNA form, the CDR3 reads TGCGCCAGCAGCTCGGGACTAGCGGGAGTAGAGACCCAGTACTTC. Its protein is CASSSGLAGVETQYF.

The chain couples TRBV30 to TRBJ1-2, with 9 bases that match TRBD1. J was trimmed by 2 bases and V by 5 bases; bases with no gene match: 0. CDR1 is GTSNPN, CDR2 SVGIG, per germline (reference sequence). This CDR3 contains 12 residues. CDR3 sequence: CAWDRGNYGYTF. In nucleotides, the CDR3 is TGTGCCTGGGACAGGGGGAACTATGGCTACACCTTC.

This chain joins TRBV9 and TRBJ2-5, with 7 positions matching TRBD2. CDR3 length equals 15 residues. V was clipped by 4 bases and J by 5 bases; unmatched bases: 11. Germline assignment: CDR1 SGDLS and CDR2 YYNGEE. CDR3 region: CASSLASGPLETQYF. The CDR3 bases are TGTGCCAGCAGCCTAGCTAGCGGTCCCTTGGAGACCCAGTACTTC.

This clone appeared a few times. The V gene is TRBV4-3, the J gene TRBJ1-3, with 8 positions matching TRBD1. The CDR3 has 16 amino acids. Looked up from germline, CDR1 is LGHNA and CDR2 is YSLEER. With 3 bases clipped from V and 1 base from J, the junction kept 5 bases outside the gene matches. DNA for the CDR3: TGCGCCAGCAGCCAGACGGACAGGGCTTCTGGAAACACCATATATTTT. As protein: CASSQTDRASGNTIYF.

The chain is built from TRBV10-3 and TRBJ2-4, with a weak D call TRBD2 (5 bases). Germline CDR1 ENHRY, CDR2 SYGVKD. Trimming removed 3 bases at V and 8 bases at J, with 23 bases between. CDR3 length equals 17 residues. The chain's CDR3 is CAISDPVVGSPGDIQYF. CDR3 nucleotides: TGTGCCATCAGTGACCCCGTCGTCGGGTCCCCCGGGGACATTCAGTACTTC.

Here the CDR3 reads CASAPSGGAGEQYF. The CDR3 DNA sequence: TGTGCCAGCGCCCCGAGCGGGGGGGCTGGCGAGCAGTACTTC. The chain couples TRBV6-6 to TRBJ2-7, with 10 bases identical to TRBD2. This CDR3 has 14 amino acids. The germline gives CDR1 MNHNY, CDR2 SVGAGI (reference sequence). V trimming: 8 bases; J trimming: 6 bases; junction bases outside the gene matches: 10.

V and J are TRBV7-8 and TRBJ2-2, with 8 bases lining up with TRBD1. Germline CDR1 reads SGHVS; CDR2 reads FQNEAQ. The CDR3 has 17 residues. The junction had 12 bases not matched to a gene; V was cut back by 5 bases and J by 4 bases. CDR3 DNA: TGTGCCAGCAGCCCAGGACAGGGCCCCTCGGGCACCGGGGAGCTGTTTTTT. Translation: CASSPGQGPSGTGELFF.

The chain links TRBV7-2 to TRBJ2-7, with TRBD2 matching over 8 bases. There are 16 residues in the CDR3. Germline trimming cut 2 bases from V and 4 bases from J; bases unmatched to any gene: 10. The germline CDR1 and CDR2 sequences are SGHTA and FQGNSA. CDR3 amino acids: CASSLRVTGGQYEQYF. The CDR3 DNA is TGTGCCAGCAGCTTACGGGTGACGGGGGGGCAGTACGAGCAGTACTTC.

The V gene is TRBV19, the J gene TRBJ2-5, with D uncertain. Germline V gene lookup returns CDR1 LNHDA and CDR2 SQIVND (reference sequence). The CDR3 sequence is 14 residues long. Trimming removed 11 bases at V and 0 bases at J, with 16 bases between. The DNA for the CDR3 is TGTGCCTCCTCCCCCCCGAGGAACCAAGAGACCCAGTACTTC. Protein sequence: CASSPPRNQETQYF.

V is TRBV11-3 and J is TRBJ2-7; D possibly corresponds to TRBD2 (5 bases). This CDR3 has 15 amino acids. Trimming pared 3 bases from V and 6 bases from J, leaving 18 bases between. CDR1 SGHNT and CDR2 YENEEA come from the germline V gene. The CDR3 DNA reads as TGTGCCAGCAGCTTTGGATCGGGGTATAGGTGCGAGCAGTACTTC. Its protein is CASSFGSGYRCEQYF.

Details on this clone: Mismatch with germline at one junction end may stem from a read error. The chain combines TRBV7-8 with TRBJ2-7, with 7 nucleotides matching TRBD2. CDR1 is SGHVS and CDR2 is FQNEAQ in the germline V gene. This CDR3 spans 13 amino acids. The CDR3 DNA reads as TGTGCCAGCAGCAGAGTGGGGCGGGAGAGCCACAGTTTC. It translates to CASSRVGRESHSF.

The chain combines TRBV18 with TRBJ1-6, with TRBD1 matching over 8 bases. Germline-derived CDR1 and CDR2 are KGHSH and LQKENI. V was clipped by 3 bases and J by 5 bases; unmatched bases: 9. CDR3 length: 17 amino acids. The DNA of the CDR3 is TGTGCCAGCTCACCCAACCCCCCAGGGGGCAATAATTCACCCCTCCACTTT. Translation gives CASSPNPPGGNNSPLHF.

The rearrangement joins TRBV12-5 to TRBJ1-1; D gene unclear. Trimming left V 2 bases short and J 2 bases short, with 15 bases between. CDR1 is LGHNT and CDR2 is FRNRAP in the germline V gene. The CDR3 sequence is 16 residues long. CDR3: CASGLWSGSGNTEAFF. The CDR3 DNA sequence: TGTGCTAGTGGTTTGTGGTCGGGGTCGGGCAACACTGAAGCTTTCTTT. The full variable domain, rest sourced from reference TRBV12-5 and TRBJ1-1, is DARVTQTPRHKVTEMGQEVTMRCQPILGHNTVFWYRQTMMQGLELLAYFRNRAPLDDSGMPKDRFSAEMPDATLATLKIQPSEPRDSAVYFCASGLWSGSGNTEAFFGQGTRLTVV.

This clone occurred a few times. The chain employs TRBV2 and TRBJ1-5; unclear D gene. This CDR3 comprises 14 residues. CDR1 and CDR2 (germline): SNHLY, FYNNEI. V was cut by 7 bases and J by 1 base, with 11 bases left in between. The CDR3 is CASKEGSSNQPQHF. CDR3 nucleotide sequence: TGTGCCAGCAAGGAGGGCTCGAGCAATCAGCCCCAGCATTTT.

The table lists this clone with a count of one. The chain is built from TRBV27 and TRBJ2-1; D might be TRBD2 (6 bases). The germline gives CDR1 MNHEY, CDR2 SMNVEV (reference sequence). The CDR3 totals 14 residues. V was clipped by 2 bases and J by 6 bases, with 11 bases between them. As DNA, the CDR3 is TGTGCCAGCAGTTTAGGAGGGGTGGGCAATGAGCAGTTCTTC. It specifies CASSLGGVGNEQFF.

The V call is TRBV13, the J call TRBJ2-3, with D possibly being TRBD1 (8 bases). V dropped 5 bases and J dropped 4 bases, with 19 bases sitting between them. The CDR3 totals 16 residues. The germline V gene has CDR1 PRHDT and CDR2 FYEKMQ (reference sequence). Written as DNA, the CDR3 is TGTGCCAGCAGCCCGCAGGGGGCGGGAGAGGCAGATACGCAGTATTTT. Protein: CASSPQGAGEADTQYF.

In this sample, this clone turned up once. V gene TRBV6-2 or TRBV6-3 combines with J gene TRBJ1-4, with D maybe TRBD1 (5 bases). Germline V gene lookup returns CDR1 MNHEY and CDR2 SVGEGT. The V and J ends lost 0 bases and 4 bases respectively, with 9 bases between them. CDR3 length equals 15 residues. The CDR3 sequence: CASSYSSQGNEKLFF. In DNA, the CDR3 is TGTGCCAGCAGTTACTCGAGCCAGGGTAATGAAAAACTGTTTTTT.

This sequence joins TRBV11-2 and TRBJ1-1; 9 nucleotides line up with TRBD1. Trimming at V came to 5 bases and at J to 1 base, leaving 8 bases not matched to a gene. The CDR3 has 16 amino acids. Per the germline V gene, CDR1 is SGHAT and CDR2 is FQNNGV. The CDR3: CASSTPPGQGNTEAFF. The CDR3 DNA is TGTGCCAGCAGCACTCCCCCGGGACAGGGGAACACTGAAGCTTTCTTT.

This rearrangement joins TRBV27 to TRBJ2-7; 8 bases agree with TRBD2. V lost 2 bases, J lost 2 bases, and 5 bases stayed unmatched. Germline lookup yields CDR1 MNHEY and CDR2 SMNVEV (reference sequence). CDR3 size: 15 residues. CDR3 nucleotide sequence: TGTGCCAGCAGTTTAGTCACTAGCGGAACCTACGAGCAGTACTTC. Translating gives CASSLVTSGTYEQYF.

The genes are TRBV7-9 and TRBJ2-1, with 9 bases matching TRBD1. The length of the CDR3 is 15 residues. V was pared by 4 bases and J by 3 bases, with 4 bases of the junction left unmatched. Per the germline V gene, CDR1 is SEHNR and CDR2 is FQNEAQ (reference sequence). The CDR3 DNA reads TGTGCCAGCAGCTCCGGGACAGGGATCTACAATGAGCAGTTCTTC. Translating it yields CASSSGTGIYNEQFF. The full variable domain, in which reference TRBV7-9 and TRBJ2-1 provide the parts outside the CDR3, is DTGVSQNPRHKITKRGQNVTFRCDPISEHNRLYWYRQTLGQGPEFLTYFQNEAQLEKSRLLSDRFSAERPKGSFSTLEIQRTEQGDSAMYLCASSSGTGIYNEQFFGPGTRLTVL.